A selection of T cell receptor beta chains follows, all from one sample in a study of beta chain features in type 1 diabetes. The repertoire was sequenced with immunoSEQ multiplex PCR; TCRdb's copy has only in-frame clones and lacks some. Of 640,000 or so clones in the sample, 10% to 15% are singletons; the top ten hold 0.022%. Sequencing was performed on naive CD4+ T cells from blood. These receptors all stem from a man between 18 and 35 years old with type 1 diabetes. Both conserved end residues are part of each CDR3. D genes are given only for firm matches. Size is stated for part of the rows, as once, few or many counts, or as a class when the clone is expanded.

>.|TRBV5-1|TRBD2|TRBJ2-3
CASNGGGSTDTQYF
TGCGCCAGCAATGGCGGGGGGTCCACAGATACGCAGTATTTT
>.|TRBV19|.|TRBJ2-5
CASSPAEGPQETQYF
TGTGCCAGTAGTCCGGCGGAGGGACCCCAAGAGACCCAGTACTTC
>.|TRBV30|.|TRBJ1-3
CAWSDSSGNTIYF
TGTGCCTGGAGTGACAGCTCTGGAAACACCATATATTTT
>few|TRBV7-2|.|TRBJ2-1
CASSSDRSSYNEQFF
TGTGCCAGCAGCTCCGACAGGAGCTCCTACAATGAGCAGTTCTTC
>.|TRBV7-9|TRBD1|TRBJ1-1
CASSPGDSLEAFF
TGTGCCAGCAGCCCAGGGGACAGCTTAGAAGCTTTCTTT
>few|TRBV30|.|TRBJ1-2
CAWSVGAGGGYTF
TGTGCCTGGAGTGTCGGGGCCGGGGGTGGCTACACCTTC
>.|TRBV5-4|TRBD1|TRBJ2-7
CASSRDRVYEQYF
TGTGCCAGCAGCCGGGACAGGGTCTACGAGCAGTACTTC
>few|TRBV18|.|TRBJ2-7
CASSPKSLNEQYF
TGTGCCAGCTCACCAAAATCCCTAAACGAGCAGTACTTC
>.|TRBV18|.|TRBJ1-4
CASSQTVGTATNEKLFF
TGTGCCAGCTCACAAACCGTCGGGACCGCAACTAATGAAAAACTGTTTTTT
>few|TRBV9|.|TRBJ1-1
CASTRSAGNTEAFF
TGTGCCAGCACCCGATCGGCGGGGAACACTGAAGCTTTCTTT
>.|TRBV4-1|TRBD1|TRBJ2-5
CASSQGDRGETQYF
TGCGCCAGCAGCCAAGGGGACAGGGGTGAGACCCAGTACTTC
>few|TRBV29-1|.|TRBJ1-1
CSVSGGTEAFF
TGCAGCGTGTCGGGGGGCACTGAAGCTTTCTTT
>few|TRBV19|.|TRBJ1-5
CASSISRGNQPQHF
TGTGCCAGTAGTATTTCCAGGGGAAATCAGCCCCAGCATTTT
>.|TRBV7-8|TRBD2|TRBJ2-3
CASSLATLADTQYF
TGTGCCAGCAGCTTAGCCACACTAGCGGATACGCAGTATTTT
>.|TRBV28|TRBD1|TRBJ1-2
CASSPPGQGNNYGYTF
TGTGCCAGCAGTCCCCCGGGACAGGGAAATAACTATGGCTACACCTTC
>.|TRBV6-5|.|TRBJ1-1
CASSYLGEAFF
TGTGCCAGCAGTTACCTGGGTGAGGCTTTCTTT